This TCR beta chain appears in the sequencing data of a study of T cell responses to AZD1222 COVID-19 vaccine. Looking at the study overall: Second doses were pooled across both intervals (about 4 or about 12 weeks). Study conclusions and caveats: Repertoires were obtained only post-peak T cell response. Donors were chiefly white British, with a greater number of females, and clonal diversity was perhaps underestimated.

The repertoire was sequenced with immunoSEQ multiplex PCR; TCRdb's copy has only in-frame clones and lacks some. The sample lists about 120,000 clones, just under 90% seen once, with roughly 12% in the top ten. As to this clone: What it binds is unknown.

This receptor was taken from an adult in good health. This specimen was peripheral blood, taken on day 0 of AZD1222 vaccination.

The CDR3 DNA follows: TGTGCCTGGAGTGTGAAACTAGCGGGTAGCACAGATACGCAGTATTTT. This sequence encodes CAWSVKLAGSTDTQYF. The chain joins TRBV30 to TRBJ2-3; 9 bases line up with TRBD2. Trimming at V came to 0 bases and at J to 0 bases, leaving 4 bases not matched to a gene. Germline lookup yields CDR1 GTSNPN and CDR2 SVGIG (reference sequence). The length of the CDR3 is 16 residues.